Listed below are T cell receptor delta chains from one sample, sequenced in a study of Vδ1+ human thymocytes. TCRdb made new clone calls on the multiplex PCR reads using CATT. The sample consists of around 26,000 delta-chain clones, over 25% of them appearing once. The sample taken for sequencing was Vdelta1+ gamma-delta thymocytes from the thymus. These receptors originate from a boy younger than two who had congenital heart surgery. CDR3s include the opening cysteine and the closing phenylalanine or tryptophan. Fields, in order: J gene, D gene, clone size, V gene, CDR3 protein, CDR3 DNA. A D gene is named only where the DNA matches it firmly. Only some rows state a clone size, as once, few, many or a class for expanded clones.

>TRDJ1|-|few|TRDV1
CALGERHGWVLVRADTDKLIF
TGTGCTCTTGGGGAAAGACACGGGTGGGTTCTTGTACGGGCCGACACCGATAAACTCATCTTT
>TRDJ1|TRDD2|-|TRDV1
CALGEQVFLRPLESYTDKLIF
TGTGCTCTTGGGGAACAGGTCTTCCTACGACCCCTAGAATCGTACACCGATAAACTCATCTTT
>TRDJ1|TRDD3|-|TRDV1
CALGEQKYWGIGADKLIF
TGTGCTCTTGGGGAACAGAAGTACTGGGGGATCGGCGCCGATAAACTCATCTTT
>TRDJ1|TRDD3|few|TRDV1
CALGEIGFFTGGLYTDKLIF
TGTGCTCTTGGGGAAATTGGGTTCTTTACTGGGGGTCTGTACACCGATAAACTCATCTTT
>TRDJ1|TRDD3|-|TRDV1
CALGPSPPGGYGTDKLIF
TGTGCTCTTGGGCCAAGCCCTCCTGGGGGATACGGGACCGATAAACTCATCTTT
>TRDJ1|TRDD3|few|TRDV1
CALGVPLLGDTGYTDKLIF
TGTGCTCTTGGGGTTCCTCTCCTGGGGGATACGGGGTACACCGATAAACTCATCTTT
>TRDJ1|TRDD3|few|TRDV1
CALGERPTRGISYTDKLIF
TGTGCTCTTGGGGAGCGCCCTACCAGGGGGATTTCCTACACCGATAAACTCATCTTT
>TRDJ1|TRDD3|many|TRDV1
CALGEHNGGENLLMGDPLGKLIF
TGTGCTCTTGGGGAACATAACGGTGGAGAAAACCTACTCATGGGGGATCCCCTCGGTAAACTCATCTTT
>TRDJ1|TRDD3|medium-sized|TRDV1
CALGDHLGTGGPYTDKLIF
TGTGCTCTTGGGGATCACCTCGGTACTGGGGGACCTTACACCGATAAACTCATCTTT
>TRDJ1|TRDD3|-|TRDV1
CALGELCTGGYGTDKLIF
TGTGCTCTTGGGGAACTATGTACTGGGGGATACGGCACCGATAAACTCATCTTT
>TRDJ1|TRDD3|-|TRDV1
CALGELFLWVGDTEYTDKLIF
TGTGCTCTTGGGGAACTATTCCTATGGGTGGGGGATACTGAGTACACCGATAAACTCATCTTT
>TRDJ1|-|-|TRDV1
CALGEHSEGGWVSDKLIF
TGTGCTCTTGGGGAACATTCCGAGGGCGGTTGGGTTTCCGATAAACTCATCTTT
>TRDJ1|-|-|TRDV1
CALGECWGGLDKLIF
TGTGCTCTTGGGGAATGTTGGGGGGGTCTCGATAAACTCATCTTT
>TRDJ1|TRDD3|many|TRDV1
CALGERVIHPLVLGASIEDKLIF
TGTGCTCTTGGGGAACGGGTAATACATCCCCTCGTACTGGGGGCCTCGATCGAGGATAAACTCATCTTT
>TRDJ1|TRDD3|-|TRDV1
CALGESCTGGSLYTDKLIF
TGTGCTCTTGGGGAAAGTTGCACTGGGGGATCCTTGTACACCGATAAACTCATCTTT
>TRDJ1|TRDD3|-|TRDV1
CALGELDDLLTGGRNTDKLIF
TGTGCTCTTGGGGAACTAGATGACCTACTCACTGGGGGACGAAACACCGATAAACTCATCTTT
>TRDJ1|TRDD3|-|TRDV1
CALGEWFFRTGGSHADKLIF
TGTGCTCTTGGGGAATGGTTCTTTCGTACTGGGGGATCCCACGCCGATAAACTCATCTTT
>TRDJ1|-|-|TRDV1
CALGEHFLRGDFFRTDKLIF
TGTGCTCTTGGGGAACATTTCCTACGCGGGGATTTTTTTCGCACCGATAAACTCATCTTT
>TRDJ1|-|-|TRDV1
CALGEVFPQASFKSSDKLIF
TGTGCTCTTGGGGAAGTATTCCCGCAAGCCTCCTTCAAATCGTCCGATAAACTCATCTTT
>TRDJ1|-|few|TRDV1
CALGESPYFPKGYKLIF
TGTGCTCTTGGGGAATCCCCCTACTTTCCTAAAGGGTATAAACTCATCTTT
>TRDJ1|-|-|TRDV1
CALGEPVGGFTTDKLIF
TGTGCTCTTGGGGAACCTGTAGGTGGATTCACCACCGATAAACTCATCTTT
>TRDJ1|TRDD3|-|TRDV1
CALGGPDWGAQYTDKLIF
TGTGCTCTTGGTGGCCCCGACTGGGGGGCCCAGTACACCGATAAACTCATCTTT
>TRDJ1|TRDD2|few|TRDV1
CALGEAFLRDVDGTYGPVYTDKLIF
TGTGCTCTTGGGGAAGCCTTCCTACGAGATGTGGATGGTACGTACGGGCCCGTGTACACCGATAAACTCATCTTT
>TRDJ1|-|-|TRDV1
CALAQPSLTGGTADTDKLIF
TGCGCTCTTGCCCAGCCTTCCTTAACTGGGGGTACTGCCGACACCGATAAACTCATCTTT
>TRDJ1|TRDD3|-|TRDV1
CALGPPSYDWGILGTDKLIF
TGTGCTCTTGGGCCCCCTTCCTACGACTGGGGGATACTGGGGACCGATAAACTCATCTTT
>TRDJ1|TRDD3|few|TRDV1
CALGKRGHSSRTGDYTDKPIF
TGTGCTCTTGGGAAACGGGGACATTCCTCCCGTACTGGGGACTACACCGATAAACCCATCTTT
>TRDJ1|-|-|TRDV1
CALGEPPPRPADTDKLIF
TGTGCTCTTGGGGAACCTCCACCGAGACCGGCGGACACCGATAAACTCATCTTT
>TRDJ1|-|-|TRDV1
CALGDRPSSWLGGPYTDKLIF
TGTGCTCTTGGGGATCGGCCTTCCTCCTGGCTGGGGGGCCCCTACACCGATAAACTCATCTTT
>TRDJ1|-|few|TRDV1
CALGPSYLGDPSNTDKLIF
TGTGCTCTTGGGCCTTCCTACTTGGGGGATCCAAGTAACACCGATAAACTCATCTTT
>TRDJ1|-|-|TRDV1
CALGELTHRTVYTDKLIF
TGTGCTCTTGGGGAACTAACCCATCGTACGGTGTACACCGATAAACTCATCTTT
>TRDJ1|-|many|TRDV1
CALGVLGLPQPPLIF
TGTGCTCTTGGGGTCCTGGGCCTTCCCCAACCACCACTCATCTTT
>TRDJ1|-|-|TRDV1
CALGGDLEGWTDKLIF
TGTGCTCTTGGGGGGGACCTTGAGGGCTGGACCGATAAACTCATCTTT
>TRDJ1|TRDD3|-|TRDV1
CALGERGGGILRYTDKLIF
TGTGCTCTTGGGGAACGAGGCGGGGGGATACTACGGTACACCGATAAACTCATCTTT
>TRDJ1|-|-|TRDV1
CALGEVSRNTDKLIF
TGTGCTCTTGGGGAGGTTTCCCGCAACACCGATAAACTCATCTTT
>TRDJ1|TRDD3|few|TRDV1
CALGISVIKRSLVMGDNEDKLIF
TGTGCTCTTGGGATCTCAGTTATTAAGAGGTCCCTGGTAATGGGGGATAATGAAGATAAACTCATCTTT
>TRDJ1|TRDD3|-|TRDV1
CALGALGGHTDKLIF
TGTGCTCTTGGGGCACTGGGGGGCCACACCGATAAACTCATCTTT
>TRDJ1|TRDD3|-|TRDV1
CALGELPLTSWGIHTDKLIF
TGTGCTCTTGGGGAACTACCCCTTACGTCCTGGGGGATCCACACCGATAAACTCATCTTT
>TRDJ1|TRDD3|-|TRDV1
CALGELVWSLGDRDTDKLIF
TGTGCTCTTGGGGAACTAGTGTGGTCGCTGGGGGATAGAGACACCGATAAACTCATCTTT
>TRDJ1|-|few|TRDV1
CALGVFSPTRQYTDKLIF
TGTGCTCTTGGGGTCTTTTCTCCTACTAGGCAGTACACCGATAAACTCATCTTT
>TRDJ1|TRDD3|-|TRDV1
CALGELGFGGYSDKLIF
TGTGCTCTTGGGGAACTGGGCTTTGGGGGATACTCCGATAAACTCATCTTT
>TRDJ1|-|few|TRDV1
CALGGTGAYGYTDKLIF
TGTGCTCTTGGGGGTACAGGCGCCTACGGGTACACCGATAAACTCATCTTT
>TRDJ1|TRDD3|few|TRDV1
CALGGRGGIYTDKLIF
TGTGCTCTTGGGGGTAGGGGGGGGATCTACACCGATAAACTCATCTTT
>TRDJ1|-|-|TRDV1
CALGELGHNGYYRRDTDKLIF
TGTGCTCTTGGGGAACTGGGGCATAACGGATACTACAGAAGGGACACCGATAAACTCATCTTT
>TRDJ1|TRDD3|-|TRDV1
CALGELSRTNWGIPTDKLIF
TGTGCTCTTGGGGAACTTTCTCGTACCAACTGGGGGATACCCACCGATAAACTCATCTTT
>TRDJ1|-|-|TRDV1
CALGELGRFPPYWASTYTDKLIF
TGTGCTCTTGGGGAACTAGGACGCTTCCCCCCGTACTGGGCCTCCACGTACACCGATAAACTCATCTTT
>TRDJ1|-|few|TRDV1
CALGPWRPSFGFFWGTSTDKLIF
TGTGCTCTTGGGCCCTGGAGGCCTTCCTTTGGTTTTTTCTGGGGGACCTCCACCGATAAACTCATCTTT
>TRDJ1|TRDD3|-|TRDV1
CALGELIWEGGGCRGDKLIF
TGTGCTCTTGGGGAACTAATATGGGAAGGTGGGGGATGTCGCGGCGATAAACTCATCTTT
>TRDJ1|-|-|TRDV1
CALGEPRASYGWGLGYTDKLIF
TGTGCTCTTGGGGAACCCCGGGCTTCCTACGGCTGGGGGCTTGGGTACACCGATAAACTCATCTTT
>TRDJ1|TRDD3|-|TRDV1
CALGELKKALPPFLDWGYTDKLIF
TGTGCTCTTGGGGAACTCAAAAAGGCCCTCCCCCCCTTTTTAGACTGGGGGTACACCGATAAACTCATCTTT
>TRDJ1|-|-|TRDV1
CALGELAGGRKTDKLIF
TGTGCTCTTGGGGAACTAGCCGGGGGAAGAAAAACCGATAAACTCATCTTT
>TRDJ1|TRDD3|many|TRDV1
CALGEPDSADWGIHTDKLIF
TGTGCTCTTGGGGAACCCGACAGTGCCGACTGGGGGATTCACACCGATAAACTCATCTTT
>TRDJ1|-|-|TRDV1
CALGEPRLSGVLGTYTDKLIF
TGTGCTCTTGGGGAACCCCGTCTTTCCGGGGTACTGGGTACCTACACCGATAAACTCATCTTT